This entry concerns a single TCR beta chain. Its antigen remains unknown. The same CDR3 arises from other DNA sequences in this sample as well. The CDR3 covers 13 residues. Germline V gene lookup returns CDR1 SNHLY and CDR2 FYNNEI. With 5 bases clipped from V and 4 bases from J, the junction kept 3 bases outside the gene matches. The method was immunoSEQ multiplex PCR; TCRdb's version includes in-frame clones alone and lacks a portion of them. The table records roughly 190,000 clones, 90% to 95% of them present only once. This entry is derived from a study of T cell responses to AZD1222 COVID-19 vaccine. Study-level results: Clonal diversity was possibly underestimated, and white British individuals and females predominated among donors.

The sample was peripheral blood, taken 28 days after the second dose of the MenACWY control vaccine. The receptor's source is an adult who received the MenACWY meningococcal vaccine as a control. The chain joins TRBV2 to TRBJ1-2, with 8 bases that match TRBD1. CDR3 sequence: CASSTGTGYGYTF. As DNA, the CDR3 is TGTGCCAGCAGTACCGGGACAGGCTATGGCTACACCTTC.